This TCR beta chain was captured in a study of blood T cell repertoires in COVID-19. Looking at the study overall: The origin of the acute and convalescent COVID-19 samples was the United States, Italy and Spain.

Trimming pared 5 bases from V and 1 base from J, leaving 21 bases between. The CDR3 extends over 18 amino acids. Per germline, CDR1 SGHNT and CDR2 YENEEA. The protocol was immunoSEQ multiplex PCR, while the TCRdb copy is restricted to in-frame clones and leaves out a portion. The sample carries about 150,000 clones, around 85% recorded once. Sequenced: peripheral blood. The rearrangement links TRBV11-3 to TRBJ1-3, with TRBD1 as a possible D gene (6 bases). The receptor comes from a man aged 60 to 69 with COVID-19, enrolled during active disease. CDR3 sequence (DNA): TGTGCCAGCAGCCCACCGCCTCAGGGGTTGAAGTCTGGAAACACCATATATTTT. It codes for CASSPPPQGLKSGNTIYF.